These T cell receptor beta chains were read from a single sample in a study of blood T cells in healthy people across ages. TCRdb fed the 5' RACE reads into MiXCR, producing one record per CDR3 protein. The sample yields roughly 500,000 distinct CDR3 sequences, 25% to 30% seen once. The specimen was blood. Source of these receptors: an older woman in good health. The CDR3 runs from the conserved cysteine through the conserved F or W. Fields, in order: clone size, V gene, J gene, D gene, CDR3 protein, CDR3 DNA. A D gene is named only where the DNA matches it firmly. The size entry is marked missing in some rows and otherwise reads once, few, many or a size class.

>few|TRBV5-1|TRBJ2-7|TRBD2
CASSLAGVPYEQYF
TGCGCCAGCAGCTTAGCGGGGGTTCCCTACGAGCAGTACTTC
>few|TRBV7-9|TRBJ2-3|NA
CASSWYSRTQYF
TGTGCCAGCAGCTGGTACTCTCGTACGCAGTATTTT
>NA|TRBV3-1|TRBJ2-5|TRBD2
CASSQPGLAGTQYF
TGTGCCAGCAGCCAACCGGGACTAGCAGGGACCCAGTACTTC
>many|TRBV7-3|TRBJ2-7|NA
CASSQESSYEQYF
TGTGCCAGCAGTCAAGAAAGCTCCTACGAGCAGTACTTC
>NA|TRBV12-3/TRBV12-4|TRBJ2-1|TRBD1
CASSAGQGREQFF
TGTGCCAGCAGCGCCGGACAGGGTCGGGAGCAGTTCTTC
>NA|TRBV12-3/TRBV12-4|TRBJ1-5|NA
CASSLGQLNQPQHF
TGTGCCAGCAGCCTCGGACAGTTAAATCAGCCCCAGCATTTT
>few|TRBV18|TRBJ2-1|NA
CASSPSGTEHNEQFF
TGTGCCAGCTCACCATCGGGTACGGAACACAATGAGCAGTTCTTC
>many|TRBV5-1|TRBJ2-1|TRBD2
CASSPLAGGNEQFF
TGCGCCAGCAGCCCCCTAGCGGGGGGGAATGAGCAGTTCTTC
>NA|TRBV27|TRBJ2-1|TRBD2
CASSLWGGSSYNEQFF
TGTGCCAGCAGTTTATGGGGCGGGAGTTCCTACAATGAGCAGTTCTTC
>NA|TRBV20-1|TRBJ2-5|NA
CSASRGVEETQYF
TGCAGTGCTAGCCGAGGGGTTGAAGAGACCCAGTACTTC
>many|TRBV7-9|TRBJ2-5|NA
CASSFSGVETQYF
TGTGCCAGCAGTTTTAGCGGCGTAGAGACCCAGTACTTC
>NA|TRBV4-3|TRBJ1-2|NA
CASSQDKSRGRRGLYGYTF
TGCGCCAGCAGCCAAGATAAGAGTCGGGGACGTCGAGGATTATATGGCTACACCTTC
>few|TRBV28|TRBJ2-5|NA
CASSGISEGRSAQYF
TGTGCCAGCAGCGGGATTTCTGAAGGAAGGTCGGCCCAGTACTTC
>few|TRBV5-3|TRBJ1-1|NA
CARSLACLYRTEAFF
TGTGCCAGAAGCTTGGCCTGCTTATATCGGACTGAAGCTTTCTTT
>few|TRBV7-2|TRBJ2-3|TRBD2
CASSHGGADTQYF
TGTGCCAGCAGCCACGGGGGGGCAGATACGCAGTATTTT
>NA|TRBV5-1|TRBJ1-1|NA
CASSFSVGNTEAFF
TGCGCCAGCAGCTTCTCGGTAGGGAACACTGAAGCTTTCTTT
>few|TRBV28|TRBJ1-4|NA
CASSFTQGLREKLFF
TGTGCCAGCAGTTTTACGCAGGGTTTAAGGGAAAAACTGTTTTTT
>NA|TRBV29-1|TRBJ2-2|TRBD2
CSVEEGLERTGELFF
TGCAGCGTTGAAGAGGGACTAGAAAGGACCGGGGAGCTGTTTTTT
>few|TRBV20-1|TRBJ1-4|NA
CSASGGWDEKLFF
TGCAGTGCTAGCGGGGGCTGGGATGAAAAACTGTTTTTT
>few|TRBV20-1|TRBJ2-4|NA
CSASQTGIQYF
TGCAGTGCTAGTCAGACCGGCATTCAGTACTTC
>many|TRBV12-3/TRBV12-4|TRBJ2-4|NA
CASSLGLAKNIQYF
TGTGCCAGCAGCTTAGGGTTAGCCAAAAACATTCAGTACTTC
>NA|TRBV4-2|TRBJ2-3|NA
CASSQDPGQTTDTQYF
TGTGCCAGCAGCCAAGATCCCGGGCAGACCACAGATACGCAGTATTTT
>NA|TRBV5-1|TRBJ2-3|TRBD2
CASSLRLAGGTSTDTQYF
TGCGCCAGCAGCTTGAGACTAGCGGGGGGCACTAGCACAGATACGCAGTATTTT
>few|TRBV20-1|TRBJ2-4|NA
CSLRLGGSQGIQYF
TGCAGCCTACGATTAGGGGGTTCCCAAGGCATTCAGTACTTC
>few|TRBV6-5|TRBJ2-3|TRBD2
CASSLRGGGADTQYF
TGTGCCAGCAGTCTGCGGGGCGGGGGGGCCGATACGCAGTATTTT
>NA|TRBV6-5|TRBJ1-2|NA
CASSMGRPYGYTF
TGTGCCAGCAGTATGGGACGGCCATATGGCTACACCTTC
>once|TRBV20-1|TRBJ2-7|TRBD2
CSASSGGATYEQYF
TGCAGTGCTAGTTCCGGGGGGGCAACCTACGAGCAGTACTTC
>few|TRBV9|TRBJ2-1|TRBD1
CASTAGTGGKRQFF
TGTGCCAGCACCGCCGGGACAGGGGGAAAAAGGCAGTTCTTC
>few|TRBV24-1|TRBJ2-1|TRBD1
CATSERTGLEQFF
TGTGCCACCAGTGAGCGGACAGGCCTTGAGCAGTTCTTC
>few|TRBV7-2|TRBJ2-5|TRBD2
CASSRQAAGGPQETQYF
TGTGCCAGCAGCCGCCAGGCCGCGGGGGGCCCCCAAGAGACCCAGTACTTC
>NA|TRBV6-1|TRBJ2-7|NA
CAASPMDRTSYEQYF
TGTGCCGCCTCTCCGATGGACCGCACCTCCTACGAGCAGTACTTC
>NA|TRBV9|TRBJ2-3|NA
CASSRGSLTSRPDTQYF
TGTGCCAGCAGTCGGGGTTCTCTGACTTCACGCCCAGATACGCAGTATTTT
>NA|TRBV4-1|TRBJ1-5|TRBD1
CASSQADRGPQPQHF
TGCGCCAGCAGCCAGGCGGACAGGGGGCCTCAGCCCCAGCATTTT